This T cell receptor (beta chain) derives from a study of T-cell reconstitution after alpha-beta-depleted transplantation in children. This clonotype was picked up many times. Library preparation (for TCRbeta) was performed with unique molecular identifiers. TCRdb passed the PCR reads through MiXCR, listing each CDR3 protein once. In the table there are about 610,000 distinct CDR3 sequences, more than 9% of which are singletons. The CDR3 runs 18 residues. Germline V gives CDR1 SGHRS, CDR2 YFSETQ. J gave up 7 bases and V 3 bases, and 12 bases lay outside the gene matches. This chain uses TRBV5-1 with TRBJ2-1; TRBD2 agrees at 14 bases. The receptor's source is a human donor who donated a stem cell graft to a child with acute myeloid leukemia. Specimen: PBMCs from the stem cell graft donor, collected from the stem cell graft. The CDR3 DNA reads TGCGCCAGCAGCTCTCGAGGGACTAGCGGGAGTGGGGGGAATGAGCAGTTCTTC. Translating it yields CASSSRGTSGSGGNEQFF.